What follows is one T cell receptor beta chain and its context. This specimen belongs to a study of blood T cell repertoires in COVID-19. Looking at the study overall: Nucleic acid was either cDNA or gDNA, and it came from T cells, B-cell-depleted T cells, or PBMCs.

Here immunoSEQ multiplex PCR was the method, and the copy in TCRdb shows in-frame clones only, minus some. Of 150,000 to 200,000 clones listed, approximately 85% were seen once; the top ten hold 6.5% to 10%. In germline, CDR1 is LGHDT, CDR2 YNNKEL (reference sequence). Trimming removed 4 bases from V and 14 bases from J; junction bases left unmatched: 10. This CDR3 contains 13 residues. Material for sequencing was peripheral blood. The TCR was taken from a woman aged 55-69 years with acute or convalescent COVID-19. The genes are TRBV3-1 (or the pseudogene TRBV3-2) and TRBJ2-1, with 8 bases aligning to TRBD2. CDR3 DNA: TGTGCCAGCAGCCCGACCGGGACTAGGCAGAAGTTCTTC. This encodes CASSPTGTRQKFF.